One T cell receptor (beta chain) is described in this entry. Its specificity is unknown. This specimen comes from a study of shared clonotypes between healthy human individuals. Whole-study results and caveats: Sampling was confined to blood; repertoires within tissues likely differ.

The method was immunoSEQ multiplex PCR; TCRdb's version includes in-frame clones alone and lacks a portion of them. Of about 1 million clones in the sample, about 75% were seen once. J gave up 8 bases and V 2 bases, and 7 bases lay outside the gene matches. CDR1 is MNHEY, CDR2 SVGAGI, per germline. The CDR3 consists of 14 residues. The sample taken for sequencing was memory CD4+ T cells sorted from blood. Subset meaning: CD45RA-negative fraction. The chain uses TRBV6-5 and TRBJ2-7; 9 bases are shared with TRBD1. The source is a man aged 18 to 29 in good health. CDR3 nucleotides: TGTGCCAGCAGTTACCCGGGACAGGGCGGGCAGCAGTACTTC. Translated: CASSYPGQGGQQYF.